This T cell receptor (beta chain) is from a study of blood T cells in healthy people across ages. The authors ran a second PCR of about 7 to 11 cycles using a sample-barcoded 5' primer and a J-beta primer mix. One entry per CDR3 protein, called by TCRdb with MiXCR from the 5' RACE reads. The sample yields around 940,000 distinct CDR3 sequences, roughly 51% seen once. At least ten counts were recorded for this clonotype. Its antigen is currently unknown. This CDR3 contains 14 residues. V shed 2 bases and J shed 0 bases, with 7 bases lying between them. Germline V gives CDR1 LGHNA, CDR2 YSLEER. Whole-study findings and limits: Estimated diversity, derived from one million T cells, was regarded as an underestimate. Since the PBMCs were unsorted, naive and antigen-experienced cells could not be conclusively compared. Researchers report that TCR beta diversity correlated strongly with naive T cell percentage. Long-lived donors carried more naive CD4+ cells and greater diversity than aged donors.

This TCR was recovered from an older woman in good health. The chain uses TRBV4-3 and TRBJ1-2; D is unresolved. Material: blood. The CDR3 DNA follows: TGCGCCAGCAGCCAATATTCGGCTAACTATGGCTACACCTTC. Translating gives CASSQYSANYGYTF.